A selection of T cell receptor beta chains follows, all from one sample in a study of blood T cell repertoires in COVID-19. The data were produced by immunoSEQ multiplex PCR, yet TCRdb's version contains in-frame clones alone and is incomplete. The sample carries 200,000 to 250,000 clones, around 83% recorded once. Source material: peripheral blood. The receptors shown here come from a woman aged 45 to 65 with acute or convalescent COVID-19. CDR3s leave out the opening cysteine and the closing phenylalanine or tryptophan. The order of the fields is V gene, D gene, J gene, CDR3 protein. The D gene is left open where the match is weak.

TRBV7-2,.,TRBJ1-6,ASSSPPGPYNSPLH
TRBV19,TRBD2,TRBJ2-1,ASSSRLAGSYNEQF
TRBV6-5,TRBD1,TRBJ1-2,ASRLDRGPYGYT
TRBV11-1,.,TRBJ2-3,ASSLARNTDTQY
TRBV6-5,.,TRBJ1-3,ASKNTRNTIY
TRBV4-3,.,TRBJ2-3,ASSQGVIGASDHTDTQY
TRBV30,TRBD1,TRBJ1-2,AWSPGGTGRDYGYT
TRBV5-1,TRBD1,TRBJ2-7,ASSQWRQGNSYEQY
TRBV5-1,TRBD2,TRBJ2-3,ASSFSGASTDTQY
TRBV12-3/TRBV12-4,TRBD2,TRBJ2-1,ASRVAGGNEQF
TRBV28,TRBD1,TRBJ1-5,ASRNRGASNQPQH
TRBV19,.,TRBJ1-2,ATSNLGAYGYT
TRBV9,TRBD1,TRBJ1-3,ASSLGQGGGNTIY
TRBV21-1,.,TRBJ1-6,ASSRQGSPLH
TRBV5-6,TRBD1,TRBJ2-7,ASRRQGKYEQY
TRBV23-1,.,TRBJ2-2,ASSQPRLAVNTGELF
TRBV18,.,TRBJ1-2,ASSPKSPERGYT
TRBV20-1,TRBD2,TRBJ2-1,SASPTSGGHEQF
TRBV6-2/TRBV6-3,TRBD2,TRBJ2-7,ASSYPSGRAGDEQY
TRBV20-1,.,TRBJ1-2,SAKSGGYT
TRBV11-2,.,TRBJ2-7,ASIGGTSYEQY
TRBV27,TRBD2,TRBJ2-1,ASAELAAGRNEQF
TRBV27,TRBD1,TRBJ1-4,ASRQGGTNEKLF
TRBV9,.,TRBJ1-3,ASSPPEGVSGNTIY
TRBV7-2,TRBD1,TRBJ2-7,ASSLGGTGASPS
TRBV4-2,TRBD2,TRBJ2-1,ASSQAAGDYNEQF
TRBV11-2,TRBD1,TRBJ1-2,ASSWGGTGYGYT
TRBV10-3,TRBD2,TRBJ2-3,AISSTSSTDTQY
TRBV6-5,.,TRBJ2-1,ASGRYRSYNEQF
TRBV14,TRBD1,TRBJ2-2,ASSQEGQGASTGELF
TRBV9,.,TRBJ1-5,ASSHGREDQPQH
TRBV7-2,TRBD1,TRBJ2-7,ASSAGGSSYEQY
TRBV7-2,TRBD2,TRBJ2-3,ASSSLAGGPTDTQY
TRBV30,.,TRBJ2-6,AWGQGKAGANVLT
TRBV5-8,TRBD2,TRBJ2-5,ASSQGRTSGQETQY
TRBV30,.,TRBJ1-5,AWSPGSNQPQH
TRBV7-2,.,TRBJ2-7,ASSPPSASSYEQY
TRBV12-3/TRBV12-4,.,TRBJ1-4,ASSDSNNEKLF